This T cell receptor (beta chain) was sequenced in a study of T cells in localized non-small cell lung cancer. This CDR3 is 16 amino acids long. CDR1 and CDR2 from the germline V gene are MNHNS and SASEGT. Trimming took off 1 base at V and 0 bases at J, with 10 bases between the two ends. Method: immunoSEQ multiplex PCR; TCRdb's copy keeps in-frame clones and lacks some. The repertoire holds over 25,000 clones, with about nine tenths as singletons. Study outcomes and limitations: The study detected a median around 57 of the top 100 tumor clones in adjacent lung. Highest T cell clonality was seen in uninvolved adjacent lung, surpassing that measured in tumor.

For this clone: Its antigen is unknown.

The chain has TRBV6-1 and TRBJ1-3, with unresolved D. The origin of this receptor is a woman between 35 and 70 years old with stage I lung adenocarcinoma. Sample: peripheral blood, taken before any cancer treatment. For the CDR3, the DNA is TGTGCCAGCAGTGAAGATGCGCCATTCTCTGGAAACACCATATATTTT. Amino acids: CASSEDAPFSGNTIYF.